This T cell receptor (beta chain) appears in the sequencing data of a study of blood T cell repertoires in COVID-19. Whole-study context: Nucleic acid was either cDNA or gDNA, and it came from T cells, B-cell-depleted T cells, or PBMCs.

Profiled with immunoSEQ multiplex PCR; TCRdb holds only in-frame clones, not every one. This repertoire shows roughly 68,000 clones, roughly 90% found once; its top ten account for 7.3%. The CDR3 runs to 15 residues. J was trimmed by 10 bases and V by 8 bases; bases with no gene match: 17. CDR1 is SNHLY and CDR2 is FYNNEI in the germline V gene. Enrolled during active infection, Seattle patients were then followed longitudinally. Sequencing was carried out using peripheral blood. The clonotype comes from a man aged 40-49 years with COVID-19, enrolled during active disease. This sequence joins TRBV2 and TRBJ2-1; 7 bases align to TRBD1. The chain's CDR3 is CASSEGVIPRGEQFF. The DNA of the CDR3 is TGTGCCAGCTCCGAGGGAGTCATCCCCAGGGGGGAGCAGTTCTTC.